There are a few counts of the clone carrying this TCR beta chain. Its antigen is unknown. This record comes from a study of beta chain features in type 1 diabetes. Overall study: All samples combined gave fewer than 110 million sorted cells for examination. The study's findings and limits: A moderate, significant TCRB CDR3 shortening appeared in type 1 diabetes across four CD4+ subsets. Naive, central memory and Treg TCRB repertoires appeared more alike in patients than in healthy donors.

The entirety of the isolated RNA underwent reverse transcription, so expressed TCRB transcripts were sequenced. Profiling relied on immunoSEQ multiplex PCR, and the TCRdb table lists in-frame clones only, not all of them. The sample has about 250,000 clones, 11% seen once; the top ten hold over 0.015%. The collection from each donor was one heparinised blood draw averaging roughly 0.11 L. Sorted populations all had greater than 95% purity. The CDR3 loop spans 14 amino acids. V shed 5 bases, J shed 3 bases, and the junction held 6 bases outside the gene matches. CDR1 is MDHEN and CDR2 is SYDVKM in the germline V gene.

This receptor was obtained from a man in his thirties or forties with type 1 diabetes. Sequencing input: naive CD4+ T cells from blood. The V and J genes are TRBV28 and TRBJ2-7; 8 bases fit TRBD1. CDR3 nucleotide sequence: TGTGCCAGCAGTACCCCGGGACAGGTCTACGAGCAGTACTTC. It specifies CASSTPGQVYEQYF.